A selection of T cell receptor beta chains follows, all from one sample in a study of metastatic and nonmetastatic thyroid tumors. TCRdb called clones again from the PCR reads with MiXCR. This table has nearly 15,000 clones, roughly a fifth appearing once. The sequenced sample consisted of blood. The receptors derive from a female donor with papillary thyroid cancer or a benign thyroid nodule (not recorded which). Some clones in this sample may be carry-over from other donors' samples. Each CDR3 is given with its conserved first and last residue. Fields, in order: J gene, V gene, clone size, D gene, CDR3 DNA, CDR3 protein. A D gene is named only where the DNA matches it firmly. Expanded clones are given a class, and other clones once, few, many or no size at all.

j_call: TRBJ1-1; v_call: TRBV6-1; clone_size: NA; d_call: NA; cdr3_nt: TGTGCCAGCAGCTTGACAAGGAACACTGAAGCTTTCTTT; cdr3_aa: CASSLTRNTEAFF
j_call: TRBJ2-1; v_call: TRBV11-3; clone_size: many; d_call: NA; cdr3_nt: TGTGCCAGCAGCATAGTCCTAAATGAGCAGTTCTTC; cdr3_aa: CASSIVLNEQFF
j_call: TRBJ2-2; v_call: TRBV6-2/TRBV6-3; clone_size: once; d_call: NA; cdr3_nt: TGTGCCAGCAGTTCACACCGGGGCCAAGGGACCGGGGAGCTGTTTTTT; cdr3_aa: CASSSHRGQGTGELFF
j_call: TRBJ1-3; v_call: TRBV20-1; clone_size: once; d_call: NA; cdr3_nt: TGCAGTGCTAGGGACGAAGTTTCCTCTGGAAACACCATATATTTT; cdr3_aa: CSARDEVSSGNTIYF
j_call: TRBJ2-3; v_call: TRBV7-8; clone_size: medium-sized; d_call: TRBD2; cdr3_nt: TGTGCCAGCAGCACCCGGACTAGCGCAGATACGCAGTATTTT; cdr3_aa: CASSTRTSADTQYF
j_call: TRBJ1-2; v_call: TRBV3-1; clone_size: NA; d_call: NA; cdr3_nt: TGTGCCAGCAGCCAGGCCGCCCACTCCAGGGAAGGCTACACCTTC; cdr3_aa: CASSQAAHSREGYTF
j_call: TRBJ1-2; v_call: TRBV11-2; clone_size: many; d_call: TRBD1; cdr3_nt: TGTGCCAGCAGCTTAGAGCGACAGGGGAATGGCTACACCTTC; cdr3_aa: CASSLERQGNGYTF
j_call: TRBJ1-4; v_call: TRBV20-1; clone_size: many; d_call: NA; cdr3_nt: TGCAGTGCTAGAGACCCGGGGGCAACTAATGAAAAACTGTTTTTT; cdr3_aa: CSARDPGATNEKLFF
j_call: TRBJ1-1; v_call: TRBV5-1; clone_size: many; d_call: NA; cdr3_nt: TGCGCCAGCAGACAAAAGCCCGAGAACACTGAAGCTTTCTTT; cdr3_aa: CASRQKPENTEAFF
j_call: TRBJ2-7; v_call: TRBV20-1; clone_size: once; d_call: NA; cdr3_nt: TGCAGTGCTAGACCACCGACAGGTTGCGGCTACGAGCAGTACTTC; cdr3_aa: CSARPPTGCGYEQYF
j_call: TRBJ2-2; v_call: TRBV6-1; clone_size: few; d_call: NA; cdr3_nt: TGTGCCAGCAGTGTCGAGTACAGGGCGGCCGGGGAGCTGTTTTTT; cdr3_aa: CASSVEYRAAGELFF
j_call: TRBJ2-5; v_call: TRBV5-4; clone_size: NA; d_call: TRBD1; cdr3_nt: TGTGCCAGCAGCTCCACAGGGGAAGAGACCCAGTACTTC; cdr3_aa: CASSSTGEETQYF
j_call: TRBJ2-2; v_call: TRBV3-1; clone_size: NA; d_call: NA; cdr3_nt: TGTGCCAGCAGCCGAGGTGCACCGGGCGCCGGGGAGCTGTTTTTT; cdr3_aa: CASSRGAPGAGELFF
j_call: TRBJ2-2; v_call: TRBV7-9; clone_size: many; d_call: TRBD2; cdr3_nt: TGTGCCAGCAGGGGGACTAGCGGGTCCATCGGGGAGCTGTTTTTT; cdr3_aa: CASRGTSGSIGELFF
j_call: TRBJ2-1; v_call: TRBV7-2; clone_size: many; d_call: TRBD2; cdr3_nt: TGTGCCAGCAGCTTAGTTGGCGGGAGCTTTTACAATGAGCAGTTCTTC; cdr3_aa: CASSLVGGSFYNEQFF
j_call: TRBJ2-3; v_call: TRBV29-1; clone_size: many; d_call: TRBD2; cdr3_nt: TGCAGCGCCCTCTTAGCGGGAGGTTTGGCAGATACGCAGTATTTT; cdr3_aa: CSALLAGGLADTQYF
j_call: TRBJ1-1; v_call: TRBV5-1; clone_size: many; d_call: NA; cdr3_nt: TGCGCCAGCAGCTTCGGTACGGGGGATATTTACACTGAAGCTTTCTTT; cdr3_aa: CASSFGTGDIYTEAFF
j_call: TRBJ2-7; v_call: TRBV5-6; clone_size: many; d_call: NA; cdr3_nt: TGTGCCAGCAGCTTGGACAGTAGCGAGCAGTACTTC; cdr3_aa: CASSLDSSEQYF
j_call: TRBJ2-1; v_call: TRBV28; clone_size: few; d_call: TRBD2; cdr3_nt: TGTGCCAGCAGTTCAGGACTAGCGGGAGACTCGTACAATGAGCAGTTCTTC; cdr3_aa: CASSSGLAGDSYNEQFF
j_call: TRBJ1-1; v_call: TRBV12-3/TRBV12-4; clone_size: NA; d_call: NA; cdr3_nt: TGTGCCAGCAGTGGGACGGCAGCATCGAACACTGAAGCTTTCTTT; cdr3_aa: CASSGTAASNTEAFF
j_call: TRBJ2-2; v_call: TRBV12-5; clone_size: many; d_call: NA; cdr3_nt: TGTGCTAGTGGTTTTGTCCGTATCACCGGGGAGCTGTTTTTT; cdr3_aa: CASGFVRITGELFF
j_call: TRBJ2-3; v_call: TRBV2; clone_size: few; d_call: NA; cdr3_nt: TGTGCCAGCAGCGGAGGGTCTAGCACAGATACGCAGTATTTT; cdr3_aa: CASSGGSSTDTQYF
j_call: TRBJ2-2; v_call: TRBV5-4; clone_size: many; d_call: NA; cdr3_nt: TGTGCCAGCAGGGTGAGAGGAGACACCGGGGAGCTGTTTTTT; cdr3_aa: CASRVRGDTGELFF
j_call: TRBJ2-3; v_call: TRBV10-2; clone_size: NA; d_call: NA; cdr3_nt: TGCGCCAGCAGAAAAGTAGCTGTAGGGCTAACAGATACGCAGTATTTT; cdr3_aa: CASRKVAVGLTDTQYF
j_call: TRBJ2-1; v_call: TRBV11-2; clone_size: NA; d_call: TRBD2; cdr3_nt: TGTGCCAGCAGCTTAGTAGCGGGGGGCAGGAATGAGCAGTTCTTC; cdr3_aa: CASSLVAGGRNEQFF
j_call: TRBJ1-1; v_call: TRBV30; clone_size: many; d_call: NA; cdr3_nt: TGTGCCTGGGGTGCCTTGAACACTGAAGCTTTCTTT; cdr3_aa: CAWGALNTEAFF
j_call: TRBJ2-2; v_call: TRBV20-1; clone_size: medium-sized; d_call: TRBD2; cdr3_nt: TGCAGTGCTAGTCTAGCGGGGCACACCGGGGAGCTGTTTTTT; cdr3_aa: CSASLAGHTGELFF
j_call: TRBJ2-3; v_call: TRBV20-1; clone_size: NA; d_call: NA; cdr3_nt: TGCAGTGCTAGTCCCGGGTACCAATCTAGCACAGATACGCAGTATTTT; cdr3_aa: CSASPGYQSSTDTQYF
j_call: TRBJ1-1; v_call: TRBV5-1; clone_size: many; d_call: TRBD1; cdr3_nt: TGCGCCAGCAGCTTGAGGGGACAGCTGAACACTGAAGCTTTCTTT; cdr3_aa: CASSLRGQLNTEAFF
j_call: TRBJ2-1; v_call: TRBV20-1; clone_size: NA; d_call: NA; cdr3_nt: TGCAGTGCTAGATATCTCAGACTATCGGGAGTAGGTGAGCAGTTCTTC; cdr3_aa: CSARYLRLSGVGEQFF
j_call: TRBJ2-3; v_call: TRBV6-5; clone_size: NA; d_call: NA; cdr3_nt: TGTGCCAGCAGTTACTCCGGGACTAGCACAGATACGCAGTATTTT; cdr3_aa: CASSYSGTSTDTQYF
j_call: TRBJ2-5; v_call: TRBV5-5; clone_size: many; d_call: NA; cdr3_nt: TGTGCCAGCAGCTTGTTCCGACAGAATTATCAAGAGACCCAGTACTTC; cdr3_aa: CASSLFRQNYQETQYF
j_call: TRBJ2-7; v_call: TRBV6-1; clone_size: few; d_call: TRBD1; cdr3_nt: TGTGCCAGCAGCCCTTCCAGGACAGGGAAGTCCTACCAGCAGTACTTC; cdr3_aa: CASSPSRTGKSYQQYF
j_call: TRBJ1-1; v_call: TRBV2; clone_size: NA; d_call: TRBD1; cdr3_nt: TGTGCCAGCAGCTACCAAGGACAGGTAGCTTACTTT; cdr3_aa: CASSYQGQVAYF
j_call: TRBJ2-3; v_call: TRBV3-1; clone_size: NA; d_call: NA; cdr3_nt: TGTGCCAGCAGCCCCATATCTGGAGGAGCCACAGATACGCAGTATTTT; cdr3_aa: CASSPISGGATDTQYF
j_call: TRBJ1-5; v_call: TRBV11-1; clone_size: many; d_call: NA; cdr3_nt: TGTGCCAGCAGCCAGGGAATGGGGCAGGGGAGCAATCAGCCCCAGCATTTT; cdr3_aa: CASSQGMGQGSNQPQHF
j_call: TRBJ1-2; v_call: TRBV16; clone_size: NA; d_call: NA; cdr3_nt: TGTGCCAGCAGCCAATCAGGGATTTATGGCTACACCTTC; cdr3_aa: CASSQSGIYGYTF
j_call: TRBJ1-1; v_call: TRBV20-1; clone_size: NA; d_call: TRBD1; cdr3_nt: TGCAGTGCTAGGAGTAACAGGGGGGATAGAACTGAAGCTTTATTT; cdr3_aa: CSARSNRGDRTEALF
j_call: TRBJ2-7; v_call: TRBV6-1; clone_size: few; d_call: NA; cdr3_nt: TGTGCCAGCAGAGGACTTGCCTACGAGCAGTACTTC; cdr3_aa: CASRGLAYEQYF
j_call: TRBJ1-1; v_call: TRBV5-1; clone_size: NA; d_call: NA; cdr3_nt: TGCGCCAGCAGCTTGGGGACTGAAGCTTTCTTT; cdr3_aa: CASSLGTEAFF
j_call: TRBJ2-3; v_call: TRBV5-1; clone_size: many; d_call: NA; cdr3_nt: TGCGCCAGCAGCTTGGGCAGGGGAATAGATACGCAGTATTTT; cdr3_aa: CASSLGRGIDTQYF
j_call: TRBJ2-1; v_call: TRBV6-2/TRBV6-3; clone_size: medium-sized; d_call: TRBD1; cdr3_nt: TGTGCCAGCAGTTATACAGGGGGCGTGAATGAGCAGTTCTTC; cdr3_aa: CASSYTGGVNEQFF
j_call: TRBJ2-2; v_call: TRBV6-4; clone_size: many; d_call: NA; cdr3_nt: TGTGCCAGCAGTGTAACACACAGAGGGGAGCTGTTTTTT; cdr3_aa: CASSVTHRGELFF
j_call: TRBJ2-5; v_call: TRBV28; clone_size: NA; d_call: TRBD1; cdr3_nt: TGTGCCAGCAGTTTATTTCTCACCGGGACAGAAGAGGCCCAGTACTTC; cdr3_aa: CASSLFLTGTEEAQYF
j_call: TRBJ2-1; v_call: TRBV27; clone_size: few; d_call: NA; cdr3_nt: TGTGCCAGCAGTAAGGACTACAGCTCCTACAATGAGCAGTTCTTC; cdr3_aa: CASSKDYSSYNEQFF
j_call: TRBJ2-3; v_call: TRBV15; clone_size: medium-sized; d_call: TRBD2; cdr3_nt: TGTGCCACCAGCAGGGACACCCTAGCGGGAGGGCCCTCAGATACGCAGTATTTT; cdr3_aa: CATSRDTLAGGPSDTQYF
j_call: TRBJ2-7; v_call: TRBV5-4; clone_size: NA; d_call: TRBD2; cdr3_nt: TGTGCCAGCAGCTTCATGACTAGCGGGGACGAGCAGTACTTC; cdr3_aa: CASSFMTSGDEQYF
j_call: TRBJ2-5; v_call: TRBV20-1; clone_size: NA; d_call: NA; cdr3_nt: TGCAGTGCTGGAGATCTCACTAGAGGGAGTGAGACCCAGTACTTC; cdr3_aa: CSAGDLTRGSETQYF
j_call: TRBJ2-2; v_call: TRBV19; clone_size: many; d_call: NA; cdr3_nt: TGTGCCAGTACCGCCGACCGGGGAGGACACACCGGGGAGCTGTTTTTT; cdr3_aa: CASTADRGGHTGELFF
j_call: TRBJ2-3; v_call: TRBV6-1; clone_size: many; d_call: NA; cdr3_nt: TGTGCCAGCAGTGAGGTGGGGCCCCAGGTTGGGACAGATACGCAGTATTTT; cdr3_aa: CASSEVGPQVGTDTQYF
j_call: TRBJ2-3; v_call: TRBV7-3; clone_size: many; d_call: TRBD2; cdr3_nt: TGTGCCAGCAGGACCCGGGAGGGCCAGTGGGATACGCAGTATTTT; cdr3_aa: CASRTREGQWDTQYF
j_call: TRBJ2-5; v_call: TRBV18; clone_size: many; d_call: NA; cdr3_nt: TGTGCCAGCTCACCACAGCGTCTGGCCGAGGGGGGAGAGACCCAGTACTTC; cdr3_aa: CASSPQRLAEGGETQYF
j_call: TRBJ2-1; v_call: TRBV12-3/TRBV12-4; clone_size: medium-sized; d_call: TRBD2; cdr3_nt: TGTGCCAGCAGTTTTGGACTAGCGGGAAGGAATGAGCAGTTCTTC; cdr3_aa: CASSFGLAGRNEQFF
j_call: TRBJ2-6; v_call: TRBV5-1; clone_size: medium-sized; d_call: NA; cdr3_nt: TGCGCCAGCAGCTTAACAAGCTCTGGGGCCAACGTCCTGACTTTC; cdr3_aa: CASSLTSSGANVLTF
j_call: TRBJ2-7; v_call: TRBV12-3/TRBV12-4; clone_size: NA; d_call: TRBD1; cdr3_nt: TGTGCCAGCAGTCCCGGACAGGGGAAATCCTACGAGCAGTACTTC; cdr3_aa: CASSPGQGKSYEQYF
j_call: TRBJ2-2; v_call: TRBV7-9; clone_size: many; d_call: TRBD2; cdr3_nt: TGTGCCAGCAGCTGGTGGCTAGCGGGAGGGCCCGGGGACACCGGGGAGCTGTTTTTT; cdr3_aa: CASSWWLAGGPGDTGELFF
j_call: TRBJ1-2; v_call: TRBV30; clone_size: few; d_call: NA; cdr3_nt: TGTGCCTGGAGTGGAAGCCCTTCTAACTATGGCTACACCTTC; cdr3_aa: CAWSGSPSNYGYTF
j_call: TRBJ1-1; v_call: TRBV5-1; clone_size: many; d_call: NA; cdr3_nt: TGCGCCAGCAGCCCCGGGGAGGTGGTCACTGAAGCTTTCTTT; cdr3_aa: CASSPGEVVTEAFF